This T cell receptor beta chain was sequenced for a study of tumor-infiltrating lymphocytes in primary liver carcinoma. Study information: Each of the growths was stage T1-T3 N0M0, extending about 4.2 to 11 cm across. Samples yielded about 3.65 to 8 million productive TCRbeta reads, similar across tissue types.

As concerns this clonotype: At one boundary the junction diverges from the germline segment, which might be a read error.

RNA was extracted from whole blood without cell sorting, alongside germline DNA. TCR beta cDNA was prepared out of roughly 0.45 ug total RNA by means of a constant-region primer. The TCR beta library was amplified through three nested multiplex PCR rounds in a modified ARM-PCR procedure. TRBV1-TRBV30 forward primers paired with a C-beta reverse primer drove the first two PCR rounds, about 9 cycles each. From the multiplex PCR reads, TCRdb called clonotypes with MiXCR, one entry per CDR3 protein. This sample yields approximately 210,000 distinct CDR3 sequences, of which around 60% are seen a single time; under 7.5% belongs to the top ten. This CDR3 region has 13 residues. Germline V gene lookup returns CDR1 SGHVS and CDR2 FQNEAQ.

The source material was peripheral blood. The source of this sequence is a woman aged 55-70 years with primary liver carcinoma and hepatitis B virus infection. This rearrangement joins TRBV7-8 to TRBJ1-1; D unresolved. CDR3 in DNA: TGTGCCGGCAGCTTTAACGGGGACACTGAAGCTTTCTTT. It translates to CAGSFNGDTEAFF.